These T cell receptor beta chains were read from a single sample in a study of OX40 agonist ivuxolimab in advanced cancers. Clones were sequenced by immunoSEQ multiplex PCR, and TCRdb holds only the in-frame ones, with some missing. The table has some 18,000 clones, 80% to 90% seen once. Sequencing used CD4+ or CD8+ T cells sorted from blood, obtained in a trial of the OX40 agonist ivuxolimab. The receptors stem from an adult with an advanced solid tumor such as melanoma, head and neck, liver or kidney cancer. CDR3s include the opening cysteine and the closing phenylalanine or tryptophan. The order of the fields is clone size, J gene, V gene, D gene, CDR3 DNA, CDR3 protein. A D gene is named only where the DNA matches it firmly. For some rows the clone size is stated as once, few or many, or as a class when expanded; others skip it.

-	TRBJ2-1	TRBV29-1	-	TGCAGCGTTGAGCGGCAGGGGGGGACCTCCTACAATGAGCAGTTCTTC	CSVERQGGTSYNEQFF
-	TRBJ1-2	TRBV30	TRBD1	TGTGCCTCCAAACCCAGGGGGCGCGTCTATGGCTACACCTTC	CASKPRGRVYGYTF
-	TRBJ2-3	TRBV27	TRBD2	TGTGCCAGCAACTCGGTGGGAGCGGGGGCAGATACGCAGTATTTT	CASNSVGAGADTQYF
-	TRBJ2-1	TRBV6-1	-	TGTGCCAGCAGTCCCGGGCAGGGTTGGGATGAGCAGTTCTTC	CASSPGQGWDEQFF
-	TRBJ2-1	TRBV7-9	-	TGTGCCAGCAGCTCAACCGGGCCCGACTACAATGAGCAGTTCTTC	CASSSTGPDYNEQFF
-	TRBJ2-2	TRBV12-5	-	TGTGCTAGTGGTGGGGGCGGGGAGCTGTTTTTT	CASGGGGELFF
-	TRBJ2-1	TRBV7-9	-	TGTGCCAGCAGCTTAGGAGGAGCCTCCTACAATGAGCAGTTCTTC	CASSLGGASYNEQFF
-	TRBJ2-3	TRBV2	TRBD1	TGTGCCTCAGGGGGAGACACTGAAGGTGGAGATACGCAGTATTTT	CASGGDTEGGDTQYF
-	TRBJ2-7	TRBV19	TRBD1	TGTGCCAGTAGTCCCGGACAGGGGGCCTCCTACGAGCAGTACTTC	CASSPGQGASYEQYF
-	TRBJ2-1	TRBV7-3	-	TGTGCCAGCAGCTTGGACGGGGGGCCTAGCTCCTACAATGAGCAGTTCTTC	CASSLDGGPSSYNEQFF
-	TRBJ1-2	TRBV20-1	-	TGCAGTGCTACAGGGGATGGCTACACCTTC	CSATGDGYTF
-	TRBJ2-5	TRBV6-1	TRBD1	TGTGCCAGCAGTGAACGAGGGGGCGAGGAGACCCAGTACTTC	CASSERGGEETQYF
-	TRBJ2-7	TRBV28	-	TGTGCCAGCACCCAGAGGGGTTTGACTAGGGCCTACGAGCAGTACTTC	CASTQRGLTRAYEQYF
once	TRBJ2-3	TRBV9	TRBD2	TGTGCCAGCAGCGCCAACTTAGCGGGGGGGCGAGATACGCAGTATTTT	CASSANLAGGRDTQYF
few	TRBJ2-7	TRBV19	-	TGTGCCAGTAGTCTTACAGGCTCCAACTACGAGCAGTACTTC	CASSLTGSNYEQYF
many	TRBJ2-3	TRBV15	TRBD2	TGTGCCACCAGCCTCGGGGGGTTCACAGATACGCAGTATTTT	CATSLGGFTDTQYF
-	TRBJ2-1	TRBV7-9	-	TGTGCCAGCAGCCCAGTACTCAGGAATGGTGAGCAGTTCTTC	CASSPVLRNGEQFF
-	TRBJ2-3	TRBV7-3	-	TGTGCCAGCAGCTTGAGGGTTAGCACAGATACGCAGTATTTT	CASSLRVSTDTQYF
-	TRBJ2-7	TRBV10-2	-	TGCGCCAGCAGTGACACCCTCGAGCAGTACTTC	CASSDTLEQYF
-	TRBJ2-7	TRBV7-9	TRBD2	TGTGCCATCAAGTCGGGAGCGGGAGGTAACGAGCAGTACTTC	CAIKSGAGGNEQYF
-	TRBJ1-1	TRBV5-5	TRBD1	TGTGCCAGCAGCTTCGGGACAGGGGGCAGTACTGAAGCTTTCTTT	CASSFGTGGSTEAFF
-	TRBJ2-1	TRBV7-9	TRBD2	TGTGCCAGCAGCAATCCGGGACTAGCGGACAATGAGCAGTTCTTC	CASSNPGLADNEQFF
-	TRBJ2-3	TRBV1	-	TGCACCTCCATACTTCCTCCGGGGACAGATACGCAGTATTTT	CTSILPPGTDTQYF
-	TRBJ2-1	TRBV6-6	TRBD2	TGTGCCAGCGGCGTAGCGGGAGCCTACAATGAGCAGTTCTTC	CASGVAGAYNEQFF
-	TRBJ2-1	TRBV7-7	TRBD2	TGTGCCAGCAGTCCCAACGGACTAGCGGGATACAATGAGCAGTTCTTC	CASSPNGLAGYNEQFF
-	TRBJ1-1	TRBV19	-	TGTGCCAGTACCATGGGGGAGAACACTGAAGCTTTCTTT	CASTMGENTEAFF
-	TRBJ1-5	TRBV25-1	-	TGTGCCAGCAGTGACGGGACGGTTAGCAATCAGCCCCAGCATTTT	CASSDGTVSNQPQHF
-	TRBJ1-4	TRBV27	-	TGTGCCAGCAGTCCCCGCCCGACAGGTTTGGAAAAACTGTTTTTT	CASSPRPTGLEKLFF
-	TRBJ2-3	TRBV14	-	TGTGCCAGCAGCCTCGGGACGGCTAACACAGATACGCAGTATTTT	CASSLGTANTDTQYF
-	TRBJ1-1	TRBV4-1	TRBD1	TGCGCCAGCAGGCCTCCGGGACAGGGTGAAACTTTCTTT	CASRPPGQGETFF
-	TRBJ1-3	TRBV9	-	TGTGCCAGCAGCGTTACGAGGGCTGGAAACACCATATATTTT	CASSVTRAGNTIYF
many	TRBJ1-2	TRBV12-5	TRBD1	TGTGCTAGTGGTTCGGACAGGGGGGATGGCTACACCTTC	CASGSDRGDGYTF
-	TRBJ2-7	TRBV28	-	TGTGCCAGCAGATTCGGAAACGAGCAGTACTTC	CASRFGNEQYF
once	TRBJ1-6	TRBV5-1	TRBD1	TGCGCCAGCAGCGATCCGGGACAGGGTTACAATTCACCCCTCCACTTT	CASSDPGQGYNSPLHF
-	TRBJ1-1	TRBV27	-	TGTGCCAGCCGCTGGGGAGGGCACACTGAAGCTTTCTTT	CASRWGGHTEAFF